This TCR beta chain was captured in a study of human versus mouse CDR3 diversity and MHC coevolution. A note on this clone: Its cognate antigen is unknown.

This CDR3 spans 15 amino acids. V gave up 3 bases and J gave up 2 bases; unmatched junction bases: 4. The V gene's germline CDR1 is MNHNS and CDR2 SASEGT. General study results and limits: Among all groups, most of the three human donors showed least clonal inequality. Human T cells were selected on about 6 MHC II alleles.

Naive CD4 T cells, CD45RO-negative and CD62L-positive, were flow-sorted from PBMCs. Sequenced by immunoSEQ multiplex PCR; TCRdb stores in-frame clones only, minus some. In the table there are approximately 81,000 clones, 93% of which are singletons. This chain joins TRBV6-1 and TRBJ1-1; 9 positions match TRBD1. The source is a person aged 25 to 69 in good health. The sample comprised naive CD4+ T cells from blood. Specified subset: CD45RO-negative CD62L-positive naive CD4 T cells. CDR3 coding DNA: TGTGCCAGCAGTGAGCGGGGACAGGGAAACACTGAAGCTTTCTTT. Protein sequence: CASSERGQGNTEAFF.